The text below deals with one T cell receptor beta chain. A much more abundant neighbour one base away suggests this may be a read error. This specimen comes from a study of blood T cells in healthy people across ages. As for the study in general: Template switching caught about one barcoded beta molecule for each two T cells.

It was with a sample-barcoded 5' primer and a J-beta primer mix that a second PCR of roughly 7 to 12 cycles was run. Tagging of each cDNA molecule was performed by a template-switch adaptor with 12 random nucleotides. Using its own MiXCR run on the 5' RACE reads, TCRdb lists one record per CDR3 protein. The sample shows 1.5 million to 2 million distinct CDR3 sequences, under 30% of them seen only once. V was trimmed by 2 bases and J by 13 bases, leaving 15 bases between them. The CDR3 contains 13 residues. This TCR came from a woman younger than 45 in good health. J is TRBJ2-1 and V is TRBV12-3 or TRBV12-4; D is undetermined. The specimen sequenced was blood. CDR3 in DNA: TGTGCCAGCAGTTTAACGGCTAAAGAGACCCAGTTCTTC. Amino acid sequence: CASSLTAKETQFF.